This section outlines one TCR beta chain sequence together with its context. Profiled with immunoSEQ multiplex PCR; TCRdb holds only in-frame clones, not every one. The sample yields hundreds of thousands of clones, approximately 87% seen once. This entry is derived from a study of blood T cell repertoires in COVID-19. Sequences were obtained from peripheral blood. This receptor was taken from a human donor in a cohort sampled during active COVID-19.

The CDR3: CASSPNQESSYYGYTF. In nucleotides, the CDR3 is TGTGCCAGCTCACCGAATCAAGAGAGTTCTTACTATGGCTACACCTTC. J is TRBJ1-2 and V is TRBV18; no clear D. Trimming removed 3 bases at V and 3 bases at J, with 17 bases between. In germline, CDR1 is KGHSH, CDR2 LQKENI. The CDR3 contains 16 residues. Full variable domain (outside the CDR3, taken from reference TRBV18 and TRBJ1-2): NAGVMQNPRHLVRRRGQEARLRCSPMKGHSHVYWYRQLPEEGLKFMVYLQKENIIDESGMPKERFSAEFPKEGPSILRIQQVVRGDSAAYFCASSPNQESSYYGYTFGSGTRLTVV.